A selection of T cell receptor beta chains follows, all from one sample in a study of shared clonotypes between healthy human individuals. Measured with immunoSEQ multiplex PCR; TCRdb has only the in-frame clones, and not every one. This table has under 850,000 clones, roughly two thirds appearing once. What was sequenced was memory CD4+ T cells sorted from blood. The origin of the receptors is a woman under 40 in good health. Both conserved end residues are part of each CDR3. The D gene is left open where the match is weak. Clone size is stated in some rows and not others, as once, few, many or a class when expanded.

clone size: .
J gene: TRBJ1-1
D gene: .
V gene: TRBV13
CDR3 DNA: TGTGCCAGCAGCTTTTACACTGAAGCTTTCTTT
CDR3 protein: CASSFYTEAFF

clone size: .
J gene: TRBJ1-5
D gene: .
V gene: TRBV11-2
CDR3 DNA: TGTGCCAGCAGCTCCCAGAGGGATCAGCCCCAGCATTTT
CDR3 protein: CASSSQRDQPQHF

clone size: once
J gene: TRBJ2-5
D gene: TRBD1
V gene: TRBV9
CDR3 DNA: TGTGCCAGCAGCGTAGGCCAGGGGGCGCGGCAGTACTTC
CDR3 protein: CASSVGQGARQYF

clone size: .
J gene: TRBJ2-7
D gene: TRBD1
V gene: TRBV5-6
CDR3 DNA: TGTGCCAGCAGCTTGGCCTTAATTTCGACAGGGAGTTCCTACGAGCAGTACTTC
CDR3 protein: CASSLALISTGSSYEQYF

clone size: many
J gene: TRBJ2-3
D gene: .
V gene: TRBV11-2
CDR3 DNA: TGTGCCAGCAGCACAGACAGGAATACGCAGTATTTT
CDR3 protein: CASSTDRNTQYF

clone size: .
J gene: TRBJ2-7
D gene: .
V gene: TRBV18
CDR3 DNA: TGTGCCAGCTCACCACGGAAGGGTTTCGAGCAGTACTTC
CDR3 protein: CASSPRKGFEQYF

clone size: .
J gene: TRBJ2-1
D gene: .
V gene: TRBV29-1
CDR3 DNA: TGCAGCGTTGCTGTGGGTAGTCACGATGAGCAGTTCTTC
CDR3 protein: CSVAVGSHDEQFF

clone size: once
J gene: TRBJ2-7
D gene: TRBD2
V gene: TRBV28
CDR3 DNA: TGTGCCAGCAGGCGAAACCCACTAGCGGGAGTGGGGGAGCAGTACTTC
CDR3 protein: CASRRNPLAGVGEQYF

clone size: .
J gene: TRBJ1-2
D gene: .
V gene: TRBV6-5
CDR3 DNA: TGTGCCAGCAGTTACTCGGGCTCCTCGGGAAGCTATGGCTACACCTTC
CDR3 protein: CASSYSGSSGSYGYTF

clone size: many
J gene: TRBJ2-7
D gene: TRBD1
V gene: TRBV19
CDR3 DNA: TGTGCCAGTAGTATATGGGGACAGCGACCCTCCTTC
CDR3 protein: CASSIWGQRPSF

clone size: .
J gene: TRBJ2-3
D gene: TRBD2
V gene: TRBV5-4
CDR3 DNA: TGTGCCAGCAGCTCCGGGAGGAGTTGGGTCACAGATACGCAGTATTTT
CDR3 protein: CASSSGRSWVTDTQYF

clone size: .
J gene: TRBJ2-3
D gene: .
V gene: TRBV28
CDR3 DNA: TGTGCCAGCAGACCCCGATTGGGCAGGGGCACAGATACGCAGTATTTT
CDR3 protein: CASRPRLGRGTDTQYF

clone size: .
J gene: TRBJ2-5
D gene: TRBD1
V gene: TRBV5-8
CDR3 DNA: TGTGCCAGCAGAGGGACAGGCGGCCGGACCCAGTACTTC
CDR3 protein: CASRGTGGRTQYF

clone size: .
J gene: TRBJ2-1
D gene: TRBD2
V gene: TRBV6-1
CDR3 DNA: TGTGCCAGCAGCCTTACTAGCGCGAGGGATGAGCAGTTCTTC
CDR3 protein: CASSLTSARDEQFF

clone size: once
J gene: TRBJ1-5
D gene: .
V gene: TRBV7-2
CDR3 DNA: TGTGCCAGCAGCGTGGGTCATGGGGCCTCCAATCAGCCCCAGCATTTT
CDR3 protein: CASSVGHGASNQPQHF

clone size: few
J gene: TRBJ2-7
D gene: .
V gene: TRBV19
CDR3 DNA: TGTGCCAGTAGTAAATATCACGGGGGCTCCTACGAGCAGTACTTC
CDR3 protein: CASSKYHGGSYEQYF

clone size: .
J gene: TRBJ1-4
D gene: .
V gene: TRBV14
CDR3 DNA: TGTGCCAGCAGCCAAGGAGTGGTAGAAAAACTGTTTTTT
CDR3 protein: CASSQGVVEKLFF

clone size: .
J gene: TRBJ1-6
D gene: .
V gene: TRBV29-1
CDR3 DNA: TGCAGCGTTCGGGCCGCCTATAATTCACCCCTCCACTTT
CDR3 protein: CSVRAAYNSPLHF

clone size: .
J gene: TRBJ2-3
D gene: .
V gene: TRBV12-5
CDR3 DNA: TGTGCTAGTGGCGGGAGAAACACAGATACGCAGTATTTT
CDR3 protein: CASGGRNTDTQYF

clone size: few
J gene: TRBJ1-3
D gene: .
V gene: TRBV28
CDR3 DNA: TGTGCCAGCAGTCCCCATGGGGGTACAGAGGACACCATATATTTT
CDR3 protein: CASSPHGGTEDTIYF

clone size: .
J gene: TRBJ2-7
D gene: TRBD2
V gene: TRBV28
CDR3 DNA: TGTGCCAGCAGCACGACTAGCGGGAGCTCCTACGAGCAGTACTTC
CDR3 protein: CASSTTSGSSYEQYF

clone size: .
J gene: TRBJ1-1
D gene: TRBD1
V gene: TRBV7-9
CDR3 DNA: TGTGCCAGCAGCTTAGCATCTGGGGACAGACGGAACACTGAAGCTTTCTTT
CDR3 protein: CASSLASGDRRNTEAFF

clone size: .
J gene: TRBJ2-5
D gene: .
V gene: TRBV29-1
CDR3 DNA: TGCAGCGTTGAAGGTGGACAACAAGGGACCCAGTACTTC
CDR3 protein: CSVEGGQQGTQYF

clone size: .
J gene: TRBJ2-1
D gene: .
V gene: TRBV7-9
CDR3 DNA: TGTGCCAGCAGCTTTAGTGACGAATGGGATGAGCAGTTCTTC
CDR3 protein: CASSFSDEWDEQFF

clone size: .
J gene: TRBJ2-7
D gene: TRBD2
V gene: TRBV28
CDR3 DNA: TGTGCCAGCAGCCTCGGGGGGTCATTAGACTACGAGCAGTACTTC
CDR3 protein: CASSLGGSLDYEQYF

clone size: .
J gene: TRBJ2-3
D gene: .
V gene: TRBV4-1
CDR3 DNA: TGCGCCAGCAGCCGGACCGGGGCAGATACGCAGTATTTT
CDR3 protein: CASSRTGADTQYF

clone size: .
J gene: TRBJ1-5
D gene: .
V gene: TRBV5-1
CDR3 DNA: TGCGCCAGCAGTTTCGAGCGGGGGCAGCCCCAGCATTTT
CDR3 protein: CASSFERGQPQHF

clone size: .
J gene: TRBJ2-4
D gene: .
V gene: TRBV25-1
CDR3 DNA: TGTGCCAGCAGGGACCAGCAAAACATTCAGTACTTC
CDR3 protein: CASRDQQNIQYF

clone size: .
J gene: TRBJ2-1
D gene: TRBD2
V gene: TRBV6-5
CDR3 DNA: TGTGCCAGCACAGGGAGGGCCAATGGAAATGAGCAGTTCTTC
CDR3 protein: CASTGRANGNEQFF

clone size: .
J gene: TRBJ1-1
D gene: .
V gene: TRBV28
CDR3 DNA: TGTGCCAGCAGTTTCGCCGGACAGAGAAGGTGGACTGAAGCTTTCTTT
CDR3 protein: CASSFAGQRRWTEAFF

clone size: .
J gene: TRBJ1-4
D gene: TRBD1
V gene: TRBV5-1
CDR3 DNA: TGCGCCAGCAGCCACAGGGGGCTCGGGGAAAAACTGTTTTTT
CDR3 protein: CASSHRGLGEKLFF

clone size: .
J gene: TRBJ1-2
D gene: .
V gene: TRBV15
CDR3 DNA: TGTGCCACCAGCAGAGGGGGCCGCGCTGAGGGCTACACCTTC
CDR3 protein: CATSRGGRAEGYTF